These 4 T cell receptor beta chains share one sample of origin, sequenced in a study of T cell changes during pregnancy in multiple sclerosis (dated by TCRdb to between 2017 and 2020). To prepare the library, the immunoSEQ multiplex PCR assay was applied. TCRdb retrieved this table from immuneACCESS and kept in-frame rearrangements only. Not all clones are present; in checked studies, unresolved V genes account for under half, and no reason is known for the remainder. This sample is represented by more than 70,000 clones; roughly 93% of them were singletons. The ten largest clonotypes hold 2.5% of the sample. The material sequenced was peripheral blood, taken in the second trimester of pregnancy. The receptor set was obtained from a female donor with multiple sclerosis, enrolled in a pregnancy study.

The rearrangement uses TRBV7-3 and TRBJ2-7; D gene ambiguous. Germline V CDR1 and CDR2: SGHTA, FQGTGA. This CDR3 has 15 residues. V was shortened by 2 bases and J by 0 bases, with 11 bases between the two germline ends. The CDR3 DNA reads as TGTGCCAGCAGCTTAGGTGCGTCGAGCTCCTACGAGCAGTACTTC. Translation gives CASSLGASSSYEQYF.

The V gene is TRBV11-2, the J gene TRBJ2-5, with 12 nucleotides matching TRBD2. This CDR3 has 15 residues. Per the germline V gene, CDR1 is SGHAT and CDR2 is FQNNGV. With V trimmed by 4 bases and J by 0 bases, 0 bases remained unmatched. In DNA, the CDR3 is TGTGCCAGCAGCTGGACTAGCGGGAACCAAGAGACCCAGTACTTC. Translated, it gives CASSWTSGNQETQYF.

The gene calls are TRBV2 and TRBJ1-2; TRBD1 matches 7 bases. V lost 1 base and J lost 6; bases outside the gene matches: 5. The CDR3 runs to 14 residues. CDR1 SNHLY and CDR2 FYNNEI come from the germline V gene. CDR3 residues: CASSEDDRGHGYTF. Here the CDR3 DNA reads TGTGCCAGCAGTGAAGACGATAGGGGGCATGGCTACACCTTC.

The J gene is TRBJ2-3, the V gene TRBV29-1, with D uncertain. The V end was cut by 2 bases, the J end by 9 bases, with 15 bases between. The CDR3 is made up of 13 amino acids. Germline V gene data show CDR1 as SQVTM and CDR2 as ANQGSEA. This chain's CDR3 is CSVERILTGTQYF. CDR3 sequence (DNA): TGCAGCGTTGAAAGAATCCTCACCGGGACGCAGTATTTT.